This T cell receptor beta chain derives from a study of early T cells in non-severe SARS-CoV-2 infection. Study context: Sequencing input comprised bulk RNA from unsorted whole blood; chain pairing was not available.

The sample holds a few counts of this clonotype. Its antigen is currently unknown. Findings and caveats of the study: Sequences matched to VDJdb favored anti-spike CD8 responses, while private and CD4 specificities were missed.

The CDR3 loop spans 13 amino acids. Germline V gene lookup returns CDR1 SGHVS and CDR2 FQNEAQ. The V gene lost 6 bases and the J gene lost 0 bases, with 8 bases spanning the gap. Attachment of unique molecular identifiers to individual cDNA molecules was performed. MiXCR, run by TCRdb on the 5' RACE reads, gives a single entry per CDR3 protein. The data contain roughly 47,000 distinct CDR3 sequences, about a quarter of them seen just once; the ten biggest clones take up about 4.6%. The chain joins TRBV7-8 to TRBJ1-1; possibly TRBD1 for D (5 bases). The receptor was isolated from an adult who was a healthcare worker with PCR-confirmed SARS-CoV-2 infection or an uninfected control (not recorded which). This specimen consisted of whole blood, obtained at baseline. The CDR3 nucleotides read TGTGCCAGCAGGTGGGGCATGAACACTGAAGCTTTCTTT. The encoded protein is CASRWGMNTEAFF.